The 27 T cell receptor beta chains listed next were all sequenced from one sample in a study of response to subunit inactivated influenza vaccine. From the RT-PCR reads, TCRdb called clonotypes with MiXCR, one entry per CDR3 protein. The table shows 500,000 to 750,000 distinct CDR3 sequences, with 11% to 15% occurring only once. The specimen comprised PBMCs from blood, sampled 11 to 12 days after vaccination. The receptors come from a man between 50 and 59 years old who received an inactivated influenza vaccine.

This clonotype was recorded a few times. V is TRBV5-1 and J is TRBJ2-1; no reliable D call. The germline CDR1 and CDR2 sequences are SGHRS and YFSETQ. V dropped 0 bases and J dropped 5 bases, with 9 bases sitting between them. The CDR3 length is 14 residues. This chain's CDR3 is CASSLDWVNNEQFF. DNA for the CDR3: TGCGCCAGCAGCTTGGATTGGGTAAACAATGAGCAGTTCTTC.

V is TRBV20-1 and J is TRBJ1-1; D perhaps matches TRBD1 (5 bases). Trimming stripped 7 bases from V and 5 bases from J, with 14 bases between. From germline, CDR1 is DFQATT and CDR2 SNEGSKA (reference sequence). The CDR3 spans 12 residues. Here the CDR3 DNA reads TGCAGTGGGGGGAGGGTTTTAACTGAAGCTTTCTTT. Residues: CSGGRVLTEAFF.

This clonotype was picked up a small number of times. V is TRBV7-9 and J is TRBJ2-2; TRBD1 or TRBD2 may be the D gene (5 bases each). CDR3 size: 14 residues. Trimming took off 5 bases at V and 1 base at J, with 8 bases between the two ends. Per the germline V gene, CDR1 is SEHNR and CDR2 is FQNEAQ (reference sequence). CDR3 loop: CASSRDGNTGELFF. CDR3 nucleotide sequence: TGTGCCAGCAGCAGGGACGGGAACACCGGGGAGCTGTTTTTT.

The chain carries TRBV5-1 and TRBJ2-3; D possibly matches TRBD1 or TRBD2 (5 bases each). V shed 0 bases and J shed 1 base, with 15 bases lying between them. Germline loops: CDR1 SGHRS, CDR2 YFSETQ. CDR3 length: 17 residues. CDR3 sequence: CASSLGAGDGRTDTQYF. CDR3 in DNA: TGCGCCAGCAGCTTGGGTGCCGGGGACGGACGCACAGATACGCAGTATTTT. The variable domain in full, completed from reference TRBV5-1 and TRBJ2-3, reads KAGVTQTPRYLIKTRGQQVTLSCSPISGHRSVSWYQQTPGQGLQFLFEYFSETQRNKGNFPGRFSGRQFSNSRSEMNVSTLELGDSALYLCASSLGAGDGRTDTQYFGPGTRLTVL.

The J gene is TRBJ2-1, the V gene TRBV2; the match to TRBD2 covers 8 bases. Germline CDR1 and CDR2: SNHLY and FYNNEI. The CDR3 consists of 15 residues. Trimming took 1 base from V and 9 from J; bases not matched to a gene: 8. The CDR3 DNA is TGTGCCAGCAGTGAAGGGACTAGCTCTCGGAGTGAGCAGTTCTTC. Its protein is CASSEGTSSRSEQFF. Variable domain in full (rest from reference TRBV2 and TRBJ2-1): EPEVTQTPSHQVTQMGQEVILRCVPISNHLYFYWYRQILGQKVEFLVSFYNNEISEKSEIFDDQFSVERPDGSNFTLKIRSTKLEDSAMYFCASSEGTSSRSEQFFGPGTRLTVL.

This clonotype was recorded a few times. The rearrangement joins TRBV3-1 to TRBJ2-1, with a possible D match to TRBD1 (6 bases). Looked up from germline, CDR1 is LGHDT and CDR2 is YNNKEL (reference sequence). The CDR3 loop spans 13 amino acids. The V end was cut by 5 bases, the J end by 4 bases, with 9 bases between. CDR3 region: CASSGTLYNEQFF. The CDR3 nucleotides are TGTGCCAGCAGCGGGACACTATACAATGAGCAGTTCTTC.

V usage is TRBV20-1 and J usage is TRBJ2-1; TRBD1 aligns across 8 bases. From germline, CDR1 is DFQATT and CDR2 SNEGSKA (reference sequence). CDR3 length equals 14 residues. The J segment lost 10 bases and the V segment lost 3 bases, leaving 11 bases of the junction unmatched. The CDR3 DNA follows: TGCAGTGCTAGCGCTCTTCAGGGGGCTAGCGAGCAGTTCTTC. Amino acid sequence: CSASALQGASEQFF.

Only a few counts were recorded for this clonotype. At one end the junction does not follow the germline gene, possibly because of a read error. For the CDR3, the DNA is TGTGCCAGCAGCCCCACTAGCGGGAGGGCCCCAGAGACCCAGCACTTC. Amino acid sequence: CASSPTSGRAPETQHF. This sequence joins TRBV7-2 and TRBJ2-5, with TRBD2 matching over 13 bases. CDR1 and CDR2 from the germline V gene are SGHTA and FQGNSA. The CDR3 contains 16 residues.

V and J are TRBV28 and TRBJ1-2; a weak D match, TRBD1 (5 bases). The germline CDR1 and CDR2 sequences are MDHEN and SYDVKM. The CDR3 runs 14 residues. Trimming pared 8 bases from V and 2 bases from J, leaving 15 bases between. CDR3 in DNA: TGTGCCAGCGGGGGGGGACTGAAAAACTATGGCTACACCTTC. This gives the protein CASGGGLKNYGYTF.

This chain joins TRBV7-2 and TRBJ1-2, with 8 bases aligning to TRBD1. The CDR3 has 14 residues. The J segment lost 3 bases and the V segment lost 5 bases, leaving 5 bases of the junction unmatched. The germline V gene has CDR1 SGHTA and CDR2 FQGNSA. The CDR3 protein is CASSEPTGDYGYTF. The DNA for the CDR3 is TGTGCCAGCAGCGAGCCGACAGGGGACTATGGCTACACCTTC.

The chain combines TRBV4-3 with TRBJ2-5, with TRBD1 as a possible D gene (6 bases). Trimming pared 2 bases from V and 4 bases from J, leaving 11 bases between. The germline CDR1 and CDR2 sequences are LGHNA and YSLEER. The CDR3 has 14 amino acids. CDR3 in amino acids: CASSQPGALETQYF. The CDR3 nucleotides read TGCGCCAGCAGCCAACCAGGGGCGTTAGAGACCCAGTACTTC.

This clonotype was counted a few times. The chain employs TRBV7-6 and TRBJ2-1, with 11 bases identical to TRBD1. CDR1 and CDR2 (germline): SGHVS, FNYEAQ. J lost 7 bases, V lost 2 bases, and 7 bases had no gene match. The CDR3 runs to 16 residues. CDR3 protein: CASSLWEGQGGNEQFF. The CDR3 nucleotides are TGTGCCAGCAGCTTATGGGAGGGACAGGGGGGAAATGAGCAGTTCTTC.

This clonotype was detected many times. This sequence joins TRBV18 and TRBJ2-7; either TRBD1 or TRBD2 may supply D (7 bases each). The CDR3 length is 15 residues. The V end was cut by 3 bases, the J end by 2 bases, with 14 bases between. Germline values: CDR1 KGHSH, CDR2 LQKENI. CDR3 sequence reads: CASSPTGRGTYEQYF. CDR3 nucleotides: TGTGCCAGCTCACCGACAGGGCGGGGGACCTACGAGCAGTACTTC.

The sample holds many counts of this clonotype. The chain couples TRBV12-3 or TRBV12-4 to TRBJ1-5; D call uncertain. The ends were cut back, 5 bases at V and 6 bases at J, with 8 bases in the middle. The CDR3 has 12 residues. The CDR3 sequence is CASSDPGQPQHF. Written as DNA, the CDR3 is TGTGCCAGCAGTGATCCCGGTCAGCCCCAGCATTTT.

This sequence joins TRBV14 and TRBJ1-1; a weak D match, TRBD1 (5 bases). Germline CDR1 is SGHDN and CDR2 is FVKESK. The CDR3 totals 13 residues. V was trimmed by 1 base and J by 10 bases, leaving 13 bases between them. CDR3 coding DNA: TGTGCCAGCAGCCAAGTTTCGGGGCAGGGAGCTTTCTTT. Its protein is CASSQVSGQGAFF.

This clonotype has more than one count but fewer than ten. The V call is TRBV24-1, the J call TRBJ2-1; TRBD1 matches at 8 bases. Germline V gene lookup returns CDR1 KGHDR and CDR2 SFDVKD. The trim removed 2 bases at V and 8 bases at J, leaving 10 bases unmatched. The CDR3 is 16 residues long. CDR3 bases: TGTGCCACCAGTGATTGGGACAGGACCCCGCGACATGAGCAGTTCTTC. This encodes CATSDWDRTPRHEQFF.

In this sample, this clonotype turned up many times. The chain has TRBV5-5 and TRBJ2-3, with D uncertain. The V and J ends lost 1 base and 3 bases respectively, with 9 bases between them. Per the germline V gene, CDR1 is SGHKS and CDR2 is YYEKEE (reference sequence). This CDR3 has 14 residues. For the CDR3, the DNA is TGTGCCAGCAGCTTGTGGCTGGAAACAGATACGCAGTATTTT. Its translation is CASSLWLETDTQYF.

This clonotype came up a few times. The gene calls are TRBV24-1 and TRBJ1-1; 7 positions agree with TRBD1. Germline V gene sequence: CDR1 KGHDR, CDR2 SFDVKD. The junction had 4 bases not matched to a gene; V was cut back by 3 bases and J by 1 base. This CDR3 contains 15 residues. The CDR3 bases are TGTGCCACCAGTGATGCCGGGACAGAGAACACTGAAGCTTTCTTT. Amino acid sequence: CATSDAGTENTEAFF.

This clonotype was found a few times. V gene TRBV30 combines with J gene TRBJ1-6; unclear D gene. The V gene's germline CDR1 is GTSNPN and CDR2 SVGIG (reference sequence). This CDR3 has 12 residues. V was pared by 1 base and J by 10 bases, with 8 bases between. The CDR3 coding sequence is TGTGCCTGGAGTGCCCTAAGGTCACCCCTCCACTTT. Translation: CAWSALRSPLHF.

This rearrangement joins TRBV6-1 to TRBJ1-5; D is undetermined. Germline CDR1 MNHNS, CDR2 SASEGT. This CDR3 has 16 residues. V was trimmed by 8 bases and J by 0 bases, leaving 17 bases between them. The CDR3 DNA follows: TGTGCCAGCGCCGGGTCCGGGAGATATAGCAATCAGCCCCAGCATTTT. Amino acid sequence: CASAGSGRYSNQPQHF.

At least ten counts were recorded for this clonotype. V gene TRBV27 combines with J gene TRBJ2-1; D is unclear. Trimming left V 3 bases short and J 4 bases short, with 13 bases between. The CDR3 contains 15 residues. CDR1 is MNHEY and CDR2 is SMNVEV in the germline V gene (reference sequence). The CDR3 loop is CASSFALWPYNEQFF. CDR3 nucleotide sequence: TGTGCCAGCAGTTTCGCCCTTTGGCCTTACAATGAGCAGTTCTTC.

This chain uses TRBV4-2 with TRBJ2-7; TRBD1 is a possible D gene (6 bases). CDR1 and CDR2 from the germline V gene are LGHNA and YNFKEQ. Deletions cut 0 bases from V and 3 bases from J, with 9 bases between. The CDR3 totals 14 residues. CDR3 nucleotides: TGTGCCAGCAGCCAAGAGGGCAGGGGCTACGAGCAGTACTTC. Residues: CASSQEGRGYEQYF.

This clonotype occurred a few times. The chain links TRBV4-3 to TRBJ1-1; possibly TRBD1 for D (5 bases). The CDR3 has 14 residues. Deletions cut 0 bases from V and 6 bases from J, with 11 bases between. Germline V lookup: CDR1 LGHNA, CDR2 YSLEER. The CDR3 DNA follows: TGCGCCAGCAGCCAAGAAGGGGCCTTGCCTGAAGCTTTCTTT. Amino acid sequence: CASSQEGALPEAFF.

J is TRBJ2-2 and V is TRBV2, with 7 nucleotides matching TRBD2. V shed 6 bases, J shed 2 bases, and the junction held 3 bases outside the gene matches. Germline V lookup: CDR1 SNHLY, CDR2 FYNNEI. This CDR3 has 14 amino acids. The CDR3 loop reads CASSGRKNTGELFF. DNA for the CDR3: TGTGCCAGCAGCGGGAGGAAAAACACCGGGGAGCTGTTTTTT.

This clonotype was seen more than once but under ten times. The gene calls are TRBV28 and TRBJ2-7, with 11 bases fitting TRBD1. This CDR3 region has 16 residues. The ends lost 1 base at V and 3 bases at J; junction bases unmatched: 5. Germline V lookup: CDR1 MDHEN, CDR2 SYDVKM. Here the CDR3 reads CASSLSRTGGIYEQYF. The DNA for the CDR3 is TGTGCCAGCAGTTTATCCAGGACAGGGGGCATCTACGAGCAGTACTTC.

Only a few counts were recorded for this clonotype. The V gene is TRBV20-1, the J gene TRBJ2-3; 9 bases are shared with TRBD1. The ends lost 5 bases at V and 0 bases at J; junction bases unmatched: 6. Germline values: CDR1 DFQATT, CDR2 SNEGSKA (reference sequence). This CDR3 comprises 15 residues. The CDR3: CSALPGQGSTDTQYF. Written as DNA, the CDR3 is TGCAGTGCTTTACCGGGACAGGGTAGCACAGATACGCAGTATTTT.

This chain joins TRBV20-1 and TRBJ2-7; 10 nucleotides agree with TRBD1. J lost 5 bases, V lost 0 bases, and 7 bases had no gene match. This CDR3 spans 15 amino acids. The germline CDR1 and CDR2 sequences are DFQATT and SNEGSKA (reference sequence). The CDR3 reads CSARDLRQGAHEQYF. For the CDR3, the DNA is TGCAGTGCTAGAGATTTGAGACAGGGGGCCCACGAGCAGTACTTC.